The 7 T cell receptor beta chains in this list originate from one sample, sequenced in a study of OX40 agonist ivuxolimab in advanced cancers. Measured with immunoSEQ multiplex PCR; TCRdb has only the in-frame clones, and not every one. Here the sample spans 55,000 to 65,000 clones, more than 75% being singletons. Sequenced material: CD4+ or CD8+ T cells sorted from blood, taken in a trial of the OX40 agonist ivuxolimab. The origin of the receptors is an adult with an advanced solid tumor such as melanoma, head and neck, liver or kidney cancer.

The chain employs TRBV30 and TRBJ1-2; 7 bases match TRBD1. Unmatched junction bases numbered 3, after V lost 2 bases and J lost 3 bases. The CDR3 consists of 13 residues. The germline V gene encodes CDR1 GTSNPN and CDR2 SVGIG (reference sequence). For the CDR3, the DNA is TGTGCCTGGAGTTCGGGGACAGACTATGGCTACACCTTC. Its protein is CAWSSGTDYGYTF.

This chain connects TRBV27 to TRBJ2-2; perhaps TRBD1 as D (5 bases). V gave up 3 bases and J gave up 2 bases, with 10 bases separating them. The germline CDR1 and CDR2 sequences are MNHEY and SMNVEV (reference sequence). The CDR3 spans 15 residues. The CDR3 sequence is CASSFGHLNTGELFF. In nucleotides, the CDR3 is TGTGCCAGCAGTTTCGGACACCTAAACACCGGGGAGCTGTTTTTT.

The chain employs TRBV11-3 and TRBJ2-5, with a possible D match to TRBD2 (6 bases). The CDR3 runs to 14 residues. The V end lost 1 base, the J end lost 2 bases, and 8 bases lay between the germline ends. Germline assignment: CDR1 SGHNT and CDR2 YENEEA. DNA of the CDR3: TGTGCCAGCAGCTTAGGGGGGACTCAAGAGACCCAGTACTTC. Its translation: CASSLGGTQETQYF.

This rearrangement joins TRBV19 to TRBJ1-4; D not certain. The V end was cut by 3 bases, the J end by 0 bases, with 8 bases between. Germline loops: CDR1 LNHDA, CDR2 SQIVND (reference sequence). The CDR3 is 15 amino acids. In nucleotides, the CDR3 is TGTGCCAGTAGTATTAACGGACCAACTAATGAAAAACTGTTTTTT. Translated, it gives CASSINGPTNEKLFF.

V usage is TRBV10-3 and J usage is TRBJ2-2, with D possibly being TRBD1 (6 bases). The CDR3 is made up of 14 amino acids. Trimming removed 10 bases from V and 0 bases from J, with 12 bases in between. Germline V gives CDR1 ENHRY, CDR2 SYGVKD. In DNA form, the CDR3 reads TGTGCCACAATACAGGGAGCGAACACCGGGGAGCTGTTTTTT. This encodes CATIQGANTGELFF.

The V call is TRBV7-9, the J call TRBJ1-2; no definite D call. The ends were cut back, 0 bases at V and 7 bases at J, with 18 bases in the middle. CDR1 and CDR2 (germline): SEHNR, FQNEAQ (reference sequence). The CDR3 runs 16 residues. This CDR3 reads CASSLALGGVWPGYTF. Here the CDR3 DNA reads TGTGCCAGCAGCTTAGCGCTGGGTGGAGTTTGGCCTGGCTACACCTTC.

This clone came up a few times. This chain uses TRBV2 with TRBJ2-7, with 8 positions matching TRBD2. Germline lookup yields CDR1 SNHLY and CDR2 FYNNEI. V gave up 6 bases and J gave up 2 bases; unmatched junction bases: 6. The CDR3 runs to 14 residues. CDR3 nucleotides: TGTGCCAGCAGACCGCGGCGGGAGGCCTACGAGCAGTACTTC. It encodes CASRPRREAYEQYF.